Reported below is one T cell receptor beta chain. As yet, its antigen is unknown. The sample belongs to a study of blood T cells in healthy people across ages. Study-level information: With template switching, about one barcoded beta molecule was captured per two T cells. Study findings and constraints: While age rose, TCR beta diversity per million T cells dropped in a roughly linear way. Naive CD4+ cell counts and diversity both ran higher in long-lived than in aged donors.

Together with a sample-barcoded 5' primer, a J-beta primer mix was included in a second PCR lasting about 6 to 11 cycles. TCRdb fed the 5' RACE reads into MiXCR, producing one record per CDR3 protein. The sample has about 620,000 distinct CDR3 sequences; approximately 52% are singletons. The authors isolated at least 7 million PBMCs per sample. Sequencing was carried out using blood. The source is a woman older than 75 in good health.

Written as DNA, the CDR3 is TGTGCCAGCAGTTTTAACGCCTATGGCTACACCTTC. As protein: CASSFNAYGYTF. The V and J genes are TRBV28 and TRBJ1-2; D uncertain. The CDR3 loop spans 12 amino acids. CDR1 and CDR2 from the germline V gene are MDHEN and SYDVKM. With 3 bases removed from V and 4 bases from J, the gap between germline ends came to 6 bases.